This T cell receptor (beta chain) was identified during a study of shared clonotypes between healthy human individuals. Study observations and caveats: Depth of sequencing was expected to influence donor clonotype sharing. Across subsets, estimated richness was generally greater for naive than for memory populations. When compared with the clonotypes that were shared by all four sorted-subset donors, the non-shared clonotypes turned out to have lower generation probabilities.

All participating donors were Caucasian adults from Nashville, Tennessee. The CDR3 runs to 14 residues. Trimming pared 10 bases from V and 5 bases from J, leaving 20 bases between. Germline CDR1 LNHDA, CDR2 SQIVND (reference sequence). Here immunoSEQ multiplex PCR was the method, and the copy in TCRdb shows in-frame clones only, minus some. The sample shows more than 850,000 clones, more than 75% of them seen only once. This clone was seen only a few times. The antigen is unknown. This receptor was taken from a man aged 18 to 30 in good health. Some clones in this sample may be carry-over from other donors' samples. The chain couples TRBV19 to TRBJ1-1; TRBD1 is a possible D gene (6 bases). Sequencing was carried out using memory CD4+ T cells from PBMCs. Described subset: CD45RA-negative fraction. The CDR3 here is CATTAGAWRTEAFF. Here the CDR3 DNA reads TGTGCCACCACGGCGGGGGCATGGAGGACTGAAGCTTTCTTT.